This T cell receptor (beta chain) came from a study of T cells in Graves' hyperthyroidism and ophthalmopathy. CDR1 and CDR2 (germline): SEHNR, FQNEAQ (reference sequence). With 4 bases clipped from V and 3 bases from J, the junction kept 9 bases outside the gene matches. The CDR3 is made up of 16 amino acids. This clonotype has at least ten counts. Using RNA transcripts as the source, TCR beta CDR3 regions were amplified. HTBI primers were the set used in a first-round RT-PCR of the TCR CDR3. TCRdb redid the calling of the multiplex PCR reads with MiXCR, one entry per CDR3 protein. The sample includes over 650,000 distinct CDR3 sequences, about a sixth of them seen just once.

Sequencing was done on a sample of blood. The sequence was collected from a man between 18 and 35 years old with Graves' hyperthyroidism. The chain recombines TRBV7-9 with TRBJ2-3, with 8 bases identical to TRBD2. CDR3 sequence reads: CASSYAWREETDTQYF. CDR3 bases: TGTGCCAGCAGCTATGCCTGGCGGGAGGAGACAGATACGCAGTATTTT.